The 30 T cell receptor beta chains in this list originate from one sample, sequenced in a study of T-cell memory formation after mild COVID-19. MiXCR, applied by TCRdb to the 5' RACE reads, yields one record per CDR3 protein. The repertoire holds roughly 600,000 distinct CDR3 sequences, 15% to 20% seen once, with around 12% in the top ten. The specimen sequenced was PBMCs or a T cell subset sorted from them (not recorded which). The receptors originated from an adult woman who had mild COVID-19 (a few samples of this study predate the infection). Cell type and time point are not known.

The table lists this clonotype with a few counts. The genes are TRBV6-6 and TRBJ2-7, with 9 bases that match TRBD2. V lost 6 bases, J lost 3 bases, and 9 bases stayed unmatched. Germline V lookup: CDR1 MNHNY, CDR2 SVGAGI (reference sequence). The CDR3 sequence is 15 residues long. The CDR3 protein is CASSLGVAGVYEQYF. DNA for the CDR3: TGTGCCAGCAGCCTGGGGGTAGCGGGAGTCTACGAGCAGTACTTC.

Many counts were recorded for this clonotype. V gene TRBV25-1 combines with J gene TRBJ1-5; D uncertain. Trimming removed 2 bases at V and 7 bases at J, with 18 bases between. Germline CDR1 MGHDK, CDR2 SYGVNS. The CDR3 covers 16 residues. CDR3 region: CASSEKDRWVGQPQHF. The DNA for the CDR3 is TGTGCCAGCAGTGAAAAAGACCGGTGGGTGGGACAGCCCCAGCATTTT.

This chain connects TRBV5-1 to TRBJ1-5; D unclear. Trimming removed 0 bases at V and 10 bases at J, with 14 bases between. The CDR3 totals 14 residues. Germline V gene data show CDR1 as SGHRS and CDR2 as YFSETQ. This CDR3 is CASSLVGSSSPQHF. Written as DNA, the CDR3 is TGCGCCAGCAGCTTGGTTGGATCATCCAGCCCCCAGCATTTT.

This sequence joins TRBV7-8 and TRBJ2-1; possibly TRBD1 for D (6 bases). The V end was cut by 1 base, the J end by 0 bases, with 19 bases between. The CDR3 runs 19 residues. Germline assignment: CDR1 SGHVS and CDR2 FQNEAQ. CDR3 sequence: CASSLERGDRPDSYNEQFF. In DNA form, the CDR3 reads TGTGCCAGCAGCTTAGAGAGAGGAGACAGGCCCGACTCCTACAATGAGCAGTTCTTC.

The chain has TRBV30 and TRBJ2-5, with D perhaps given as TRBD1 or TRBD2 (5 bases each). Germline V gene lookup returns CDR1 GTSNPN and CDR2 SVGIG (reference sequence). Trimming pared 4 bases from V and 1 base from J, leaving 16 bases between. The CDR3 is made up of 15 amino acids. The CDR3 DNA is TGTGCCTGGACCCCCGGGGCTCTTGCCCAAGAGACCCAGTACTTC. The encoded protein is CAWTPGALAQETQYF.

The chain recombines TRBV2 with TRBJ2-3; the match to TRBD2 covers 8 bases. The CDR3 covers 13 residues. Trimming cost V 5 bases and J 8 bases; bases outside gene matches: 6. Germline assignment: CDR1 SNHLY and CDR2 FYNNEI. CDR3 residues: CASSREGGGTQYF. Written as DNA, the CDR3 is TGTGCCAGCAGTCGGGAGGGAGGCGGTACGCAGTATTTT.

The chain recombines TRBV7-9 with TRBJ2-5; D uncertain. This CDR3 has 15 amino acids. The germline V and J ends were trimmed by 5 bases and 2 bases, with 15 bases remaining between them. The germline V gene has CDR1 SEHNR and CDR2 FQNEAQ (reference sequence). Here the CDR3 reads CASSRLKQDQETQYF. The CDR3 DNA sequence: TGTGCCAGCAGCCGATTAAAGCAGGATCAAGAGACCCAGTACTTC. Variable domain in full (rest from reference TRBV7-9 and TRBJ2-5): DTGVSQNPRHKITKRGQNVTFRCDPISEHNRLYWYRQTLGQGPEFLTYFQNEAQLEKSRLLSDRFSAERPKGSFSTLEIQRTEQGDSAMYLCASSRLKQDQETQYFGPGTRLLVL.

The CDR3 DNA reads as TGCGCCAGCAGTCATACTAGCGGGCCTCAGGGTGAGCAGTTCTTC. Encoded protein: CASSHTSGPQGEQFF. V gene TRBV5-1 combines with J gene TRBJ2-1; 9 nucleotides match TRBD2. The CDR3 is 15 residues long. Germline CDR1 SGHRS, CDR2 YFSETQ. The V gene end was trimmed by 5 bases and the J gene end by 9 bases; junction bases not matched to a gene: 12. The whole variable domain, remainder taken from reference TRBV5-1 and TRBJ2-1, is KAGVTQTPRYLIKTRGQQVTLSCSPISGHRSVSWYQQTPGQGLQFLFEYFSETQRNKGNFPGRFSGRQFSNSRSEMNVSTLELGDSALYLCASSHTSGPQGEQFFGPGTRLTVL.

This clonotype was seen many times. The V and J genes are TRBV24-1 and TRBJ1-1; D is unresolved. Germline lookup yields CDR1 KGHDR and CDR2 SFDVKD. The ends were cut back, 0 bases at V and 3 bases at J, with 4 bases in the middle. The CDR3 loop spans 13 amino acids. In nucleotides, the CDR3 is TGTGCCACCAGTGATTTGGGGTACACTGAAGCTTTCTTT. Translating gives CATSDLGYTEAFF.

This rearrangement joins TRBV15 to TRBJ2-3; TRBD1 matches 9 bases. Losses at the gene ends were 3 bases for V and 0 bases for J; bases not matched to a gene: 4. Germline loops: CDR1 LNHNV, CDR2 YYDKDF (reference sequence). The CDR3 spans 16 residues. The CDR3 bases are TGTGCCACCAGCAGCGGACAGGGGCCTAGCACAGATACGCAGTATTTT. Translation gives CATSSGQGPSTDTQYF.

This clonotype was counted ten times or more. V and J are TRBV12-3 or TRBV12-4 and TRBJ1-5; tentative D call: TRBD1 (5 bases). V lost 4 bases and J 4 bases, leaving 8 bases between the germline ends. CDR3 length: 13 residues. CDR3 nucleotides: TGTGCCAGCAGTTCCGCAGGGAATCAGCCCCAGCATTTT. It specifies CASSSAGNQPQHF.

This chain connects TRBV29-1 to TRBJ1-2; D possibly corresponds to TRBD1 (5 bases). The CDR3 loop spans 13 amino acids. The germline CDR1 and CDR2 sequences are SQVTM and ANQGSEA. V lost 0 bases, J lost 4 bases, and 9 bases lay in between. The CDR3 DNA is TGCAGCGTTGAAGATGGGGGGATCTATGGCTACACCTTC. It encodes CSVEDGGIYGYTF.

This clonotype appeared a few times. This chain connects TRBV20-1 to TRBJ2-7, with a weak D call TRBD2 (5 bases). The CDR3 is 14 residues long. Trimming removed 1 base from V and 7 bases from J, with 17 bases in between. Germline values: CDR1 DFQATT, CDR2 SNEGSKA (reference sequence). The DNA for the CDR3 is TGCAGTGCTAGAGGGCCTAGCTCCCTGGGTGAGCAGTACTTC. Protein product: CSARGPSSLGEQYF.

The DNA of the CDR3 is TGTGCCTGGAGTTCCAAAGACAGGGGAGTATGGGACGAGCAGTACTTC. Translation: CAWSSKDRGVWDEQYF. The V call is TRBV30, the J call TRBJ2-7; 8 bases fit TRBD1. The CDR3 runs 16 residues. After removal of 2 bases from V and 5 bases from J, the junction contained 14 bases not matched to a gene. From germline, CDR1 is GTSNPN and CDR2 SVGIG (reference sequence). The whole variable domain, remainder taken from reference TRBV30 and TRBJ2-7, is SQTIHQWPATLVQPVGSPLSLECTVEGTSNPNLYWYRQAAGRGLQLLFYSVGIGQISSEVPQNLSASRPQDRQFILSSKKLLLSDSGFYLCAWSSKDRGVWDEQYFGPGTRLTVT.

This chain connects TRBV7-9 to TRBJ2-7, with 10 bases aligning to TRBD1. Germline V gene sequence: CDR1 SEHNR, CDR2 FQNEAQ (reference sequence). This CDR3 comprises 17 residues. The junction had 12 bases not matched to a gene; V was cut back by 3 bases and J by 4 bases. This CDR3 reads CASSFSKRTGGIYEQYF. The CDR3 DNA follows: TGTGCCAGCAGCTTCTCGAAGAGGACAGGGGGTATTTACGAGCAGTACTTC.

This chain uses TRBV12-3 or TRBV12-4 with TRBJ2-7; D is undetermined. The CDR3 is 11 residues long. With 5 bases removed from V and 6 bases from J, the gap between germline ends came to 8 bases. The chain's CDR3 is CASSKGREQYF. CDR3 coding DNA: TGTGCCAGCAGTAAAGGACGCGAGCAGTACTTC.

This clonotype appeared a few times. The genes are TRBV6-5 and TRBJ1-2; 11 bases map to TRBD1. The CDR3 runs 16 residues. The germline gives CDR1 MNHEY, CDR2 SVGAGI. The ends lost 6 bases at V and 6 bases at J; junction bases unmatched: 12. CDR3 region: CASSTRGQGAGNGYTF. CDR3 bases: TGTGCCAGCAGCACCAGAGGACAGGGGGCTGGTAATGGCTACACCTTC.

V is TRBV3-1 and J is TRBJ2-1, with D hard to call. The ends were cut back, 5 bases at V and 6 bases at J, with 17 bases in the middle. In germline, CDR1 is LGHDT, CDR2 YNNKEL (reference sequence). The CDR3 spans 15 residues. The CDR3 region is CASSSRGSRRNEQFF. The CDR3, as DNA: TGTGCCAGCAGCTCCCGTGGTAGTCGGCGCAATGAGCAGTTCTTC.

The table lists this clonotype with many counts. V is TRBV27 and J is TRBJ2-1; no clear D. The V and J ends lost 0 bases and 9 bases respectively, with 18 bases between them. This CDR3 has 16 residues. Germline loops: CDR1 MNHEY, CDR2 SMNVEV (reference sequence). CDR3 coding DNA: TGTGCCAGCAGTTTATCGTTACACCCCGGACGACTTGAGCAGTTCTTC. It specifies CASSLSLHPGRLEQFF.

The chain is built from TRBV5-5 and TRBJ2-5; 7 bases are shared with TRBD1. CDR1 SGHKS and CDR2 YYEKEE come from the germline V gene (reference sequence). This CDR3 spans 16 amino acids. The trim removed 0 bases at V and 1 base at J, leaving 6 bases unmatched. As DNA, the CDR3 is TGTGCCAGCAGCTTGGCCGCTCAGGGGGTCCAAGAGACCCAGTACTTC. It is translated as CASSLAAQGVQETQYF. Looking up the rest from reference TRBV5-5 and TRBJ2-5 gives the full variable domain: DAGVTQSPTHLIKTRGQQVTLRCSPISGHKSVSWYQQVLGQGPQFIFQYYEKEERGRGNFPDRFSARQFPNYSSELNVNALLLGDSALYLCASSLAAQGVQETQYFGPGTRLLVL.

J is TRBJ1-4 and V is TRBV7-9; D uncertain. The CDR3 spans 15 residues. With 3 bases removed from V and 2 bases from J, the gap between germline ends came to 10 bases. Germline assignment: CDR1 SEHNR and CDR2 FQNEAQ (reference sequence). The CDR3 reads CASSFYGPTNEKLFF. The CDR3 nucleotides are TGTGCCAGCAGCTTTTACGGCCCCACTAATGAAAAACTGTTTTTT.

This clonotype was detected only a few times. This sequence joins TRBV12-3 or TRBV12-4 and TRBJ2-1; TRBD2 matches at 8 bases. The CDR3 runs to 17 residues. Losses at the gene ends were 5 bases for V and 7 bases for J; bases not matched to a gene: 16. Here the CDR3 DNA reads TGTGCCAGCAGTATCAACGCGGGGCCGGGAGGGAGAAATGAGCAGTTCTTC. Amino acid sequence: CASSINAGPGGRNEQFF.

There are a few counts of this clonotype. This chain links TRBV12-3 or TRBV12-4 with TRBJ2-3, with D tentatively TRBD2 (6 bases). Trimming took 6 bases from V and 6 from J, leaving 19 bases between them. This CDR3 is built from 15 residues. CDR3 region: CASSPYLLALDTQYF. The CDR3 bases are TGTGCCAGCAGCCCCTATTTGCTAGCGCTGGATACGCAGTATTTT.

V gene TRBV7-8 combines with J gene TRBJ2-7; D assignment may be TRBD1 or TRBD2 (5 bases each). In germline, CDR1 is SGHVS, CDR2 FQNEAQ. CDR3 length: 15 residues. V lost 1 base and J 2 bases, leaving 12 bases between the germline ends. The CDR3 region is CASSLDQGATYEQYF. The CDR3 region has the DNA TGTGCCAGCAGCTTAGACCAGGGAGCCACCTACGAGCAGTACTTC.

This sequence joins TRBV6-5 and TRBJ2-2; D is unclear. The CDR3 is 13 residues long. The V end was cut by 9 bases, the J end by 0 bases, with 8 bases between. Germline V gene sequence: CDR1 MNHEY, CDR2 SVGAGI. The CDR3, as DNA: TGTGCCAGTAGATACGCGAACACCGGGGAGCTGTTTTTT. Translation: CASRYANTGELFF.

This clonotype was seen only a few times. The chain combines TRBV5-6 with TRBJ2-7; 7 bases map to TRBD1. CDR3 size: 14 residues. The V segment lost 5 bases and the J segment 4 bases; nucleotides outside the gene matches: 9. Germline V gene data show CDR1 as SGHDT and CDR2 as YYEEEE. CDR3 protein: CASRPNRQGYEQYF. CDR3 sequence (DNA): TGTGCCAGCAGGCCCAATCGACAGGGATACGAGCAGTACTTC.

For the CDR3, the DNA is TGTGCCAGTAGTATCGAGAGGGCGGGACAGCCCCAGCATTTT. Its protein is CASSIERAGQPQHF. The chain links TRBV19 to TRBJ1-5; D unresolved. V lost 3 bases to trimming and J lost 7 bases, with 13 bases between them. The CDR3 is 14 residues long. The germline gives CDR1 LNHDA, CDR2 SQIVND (reference sequence).

This clonotype occurred a few times. V gene TRBV12-3 or TRBV12-4 combines with J gene TRBJ2-7; TRBD1 agrees at 7 bases. Germline trimming cut 3 bases from V and 1 base from J; bases unmatched to any gene: 3. The CDR3 is made up of 14 amino acids. The CDR3 loop is CASSLWDSSYEQYF. The CDR3 region has the DNA TGTGCCAGCAGTTTGTGGGACAGTTCCTACGAGCAGTACTTC.

This chain links TRBV18 with TRBJ2-7; 7 nucleotides agree with TRBD1. There are 16 residues in the CDR3. The V gene end was trimmed by 3 bases and the J gene end by 3 bases; junction bases not matched to a gene: 11. The germline CDR1 and CDR2 sequences are KGHSH and LQKENI. The CDR3 loop is CASSPVNPGQNYEQYF. In nucleotides, the CDR3 is TGTGCCAGCTCACCTGTGAATCCGGGACAGAACTACGAGCAGTACTTC.

The chain combines TRBV5-1 with TRBJ1-4, with D tentatively TRBD1 (5 bases). Trimming took 5 bases from V and 6 from J, leaving 8 bases between them. CDR1 SGHRS and CDR2 YFSETQ come from the germline V gene. The CDR3 totals 12 residues. This CDR3 reads CASREGDEKLFF. The CDR3, as DNA: TGCGCCAGCAGGGAAGGGGATGAAAAACTGTTTTTT.